This T cell receptor (beta chain) is drawn from a study of shared clonotypes between healthy human individuals. The CDR3 contains 14 residues. Per the germline V gene, CDR1 is SGDLS and CDR2 is YYNGEE. J was trimmed by 5 bases and V by 4 bases; bases with no gene match: 7. Study findings and constraints: Investigators expected sequencing depth to affect clonotype sharing among donors.

This clone has only one observation. The antigen is undetermined. The sequencing of unsorted PBMC DNA took place on ten immunoSEQ deep assay plates. Here immunoSEQ multiplex PCR was the method, and the copy in TCRdb shows in-frame clones only, minus some. This table has about 600,000 clones, about 80% appearing once. Participating donors were healthy, HIV-negative adults free of recent acute infections or vaccinations. The receptor was isolated from a woman in her thirties or forties in good health. Some clones in this sample may be carry-over from other donors' samples. V and J are TRBV9 and TRBJ2-7; 9 positions match TRBD2. Sequences were obtained from PBMCs. In DNA form, the CDR3 reads TGTGCCAGCAGCCCGGGACTAGCTAAGGACGAGCAGTACTTC. This gives the protein CASSPGLAKDEQYF.